These 22 T cell receptor beta chains share one sample of origin, sequenced in a study of regulatory T cells in long-lasting Graves disease. The time point denotes: persistent/refractory GD, antithyroid drugs over 5 years with positive TRAb. After RNA was extracted from PBMCs, the TCR library was made from it. Assembly of TCR beta libraries relied on iRepertoire HTBI primers together with Arm-PCR of CDR3 regions. TCRdb re-called the multiplex PCR reads with MiXCR, one entry per CDR3 protein. In the table there are roughly 700,000 distinct CDR3 sequences, 30% of which are singletons. The sequencing here drew on peripheral blood mononuclear cells (PBMCs), taken when the disease was refractory, from a patient treated with antithyroid drugs. The receptor source for this set is a female donor with Graves disease.

The V and J genes are TRBV12-3 or TRBV12-4 and TRBJ2-1, with 7 bases identical to TRBD2. V lost 7 bases to trimming and J lost 1 base; unmatched junction nucleotides: 7. The CDR3 extends over 15 amino acids. The CDR3 sequence is CASTRAGSSYNEQFF. The CDR3 bases are TGTGCCAGCACCCGAGCGGGAAGTTCCTACAATGAGCAGTTCTTC.

This clonotype appeared a few times. J is TRBJ1-1 and V is TRBV20-1, with D perhaps matching TRBD1 (5 bases). Germline assignment: CDR1 DFQATT and CDR2 SNEGSKA (reference sequence). Deletions cut 8 bases from V and 1 base from J, with 20 bases between. This CDR3 is built from 15 residues. In DNA, the CDR3 is TGCAGTCTCACTGAACTACAGGCCCGGAACACTGAAGCTTTCTTT. It is translated as CSLTELQARNTEAFF.

The chain couples TRBV20-1 to TRBJ1-2; 10 bases match TRBD1. The CDR3 consists of 15 residues. The germline CDR1 and CDR2 sequences are DFQATT and SNEGSKA (reference sequence). Losses at the gene ends were 0 bases for V and 7 bases for J; bases not matched to a gene: 8. CDR3 DNA: TGCAGTGCTAGAGATCCCCCGACAGGGGGCATTGGCTACACCTTC. Its translation: CSARDPPTGGIGYTF.

The V gene is TRBV12-3 or TRBV12-4, the J gene TRBJ1-1; D remains unclear. V was clipped by 1 base and J by 6 bases, with 9 bases between them. This CDR3 has 13 amino acids. As DNA, the CDR3 is TGTGCCAGCAGTTTAGGGGAAGGCGCTGAAGCTTTCTTT. It is translated as CASSLGEGAEAFF.

V gene TRBV11-2 combines with J gene TRBJ1-2, with 10 positions matching TRBD1. Germline V gene sequence: CDR1 SGHAT, CDR2 FQNNGV. J was trimmed by 3 bases and V by 4 bases; bases with no gene match: 11. The CDR3 extends over 17 amino acids. The CDR3 sequence: CASSSLTGTGVDYGYTF. Written as DNA, the CDR3 is TGTGCCAGCAGCTCCCTTACCGGGACAGGGGTGGACTATGGCTACACCTTC.

Many counts were recorded for this clonotype. The CDR3 DNA reads as TGTGCCAGCAGTGAACAGGGGATGAATGATGGCTACACCTTC. Translated: CASSEQGMNDGYTF. J is TRBJ1-2 and V is TRBV6-1, with a weak D call TRBD1 (6 bases). The germline V gene has CDR1 MNHNS and CDR2 SASEGT. The CDR3 extends over 14 amino acids. Trimming took off 2 bases at V and 6 bases at J, with 13 bases between the two ends.

This rearrangement joins TRBV7-3 to TRBJ1-1; maybe TRBD1 (6 bases). CDR3 length: 15 residues. The germline V and J ends were trimmed by 2 bases and 6 bases, with 16 bases remaining between them. Germline CDR1 SGHTA, CDR2 FQGTGA. DNA for the CDR3: TGTGCCAGCAGCTTATCCGGGGGGGGGCTCTCTGAAGCTTTCTTT. Amino acids: CASSLSGGGLSEAFF.

This clonotype was found a few times. The chain uses TRBV19 and TRBJ1-1, with 9 bases fitting TRBD1. Germline V gene data show CDR1 as LNHDA and CDR2 as SQIVND (reference sequence). CDR3 size: 18 residues. The trim removed 3 bases at V and 0 bases at J, leaving 11 bases unmatched. The chain's CDR3 is CASSIATGQGLMNTEAFF. The CDR3 nucleotides read TGTGCCAGTAGTATCGCCACGGGACAGGGCCTCATGAACACTGAAGCTTTCTTT. Combining the CDR3 with reference TRBV19 and TRBJ1-1 gives the whole variable domain DGGITQSPKYLFRKEGQNVTLSCEQNLNHDAMYWYRQDPGQGLRLIYYSQIVNDFQKGDIAEGYSVSREKKESFPLTVTSAQKNPTAFYLCASSIATGQGLMNTEAFFGQGTRLTVV.

There are many counts of this clonotype. The V gene is TRBV28, the J gene TRBJ2-5; 9 bases match TRBD1. Trimming removed 6 bases from V and 4 bases from J; junction bases left unmatched: 6. CDR3 length equals 14 residues. The germline CDR1 and CDR2 sequences are MDHEN and SYDVKM. The CDR3 spells CASSSTGGGETQYF. In nucleotides, the CDR3 is TGTGCCAGCAGCTCGACAGGGGGTGGAGAGACCCAGTACTTC.

This clonotype came up many times. The CDR3 coding sequence is TGTGCCAGCTTCGCCCCGGGACAGGGGGCGCGGGGCAATCAGCCCCAGCATTTT. Its protein is CASFAPGQGARGNQPQHF. The chain carries TRBV28 and TRBJ1-5; 12 bases map to TRBD1. Germline V CDR1 and CDR2: MDHEN, SYDVKM. V shed 8 bases, J shed 2 bases, and the junction held 13 bases outside the gene matches. This CDR3 contains 18 residues. The whole variable domain, filled in from reference TRBV28 and TRBJ1-5, reads DVKVTQSSRYLVKRTGEKVFLECVQDMDHENMFWYRQDPGLGLRLIYFSYDVKMKEKGDIPEGYSVSREKKERFSLILESASTNQTSMYLCASFAPGQGARGNQPQHFGDGTRLSIL.

This clonotype came up a few times. The chain is built from TRBV6-1 and TRBJ1-4, with D possibly TRBD1 on 5 matching bases. Germline V gives CDR1 MNHNS, CDR2 SASEGT. This CDR3 has 14 residues. With 6 bases removed from V and 1 base from J, the gap between germline ends came to 9 bases. The CDR3: CASSRTITNEKLFF. DNA of the CDR3: TGTGCCAGCAGCCGGACAATAACTAATGAAAAACTGTTTTTT.

This clonotype came up a few times. V gene TRBV20-1 combines with J gene TRBJ1-1; D is undetermined. The V end lost 7 bases, the J end lost 10 bases, and 7 bases lay between the germline ends. This CDR3 is built from 8 residues. CDR1 and CDR2 (germline): DFQATT, SNEGSKA (reference sequence). The CDR3 DNA is TGCAGTGTCATGGGAGCTTTCTTT. Residues: CSVMGAFF.

This clonotype has a handful of counts. The chain links TRBV28 to TRBJ1-3, with D perhaps TRBD1 (6 bases). This CDR3 has 13 residues. Germline lookup yields CDR1 MDHEN and CDR2 SYDVKM. The CDR3 here is CALQKGVGNTIYF. For the CDR3, the DNA is TGTGCACTACAGAAGGGGGTTGGAAACACCATATATTTT.

The chain uses TRBV6-9 and TRBJ1-2; D possibly corresponds to TRBD1 (5 bases). CDR1 is MNHGY and CDR2 is SVAAGI in the germline V gene. The ends were cut back, 4 bases at V and 3 bases at J, with 12 bases in the middle. The CDR3 runs to 14 residues. The DNA of the CDR3 is TGTGCCAGCAGTTCTCGCAGGGAAGACTATGGCTACACCTTC. Residues: CASSSRREDYGYTF.

This clonotype occurred a few times. The J gene is TRBJ1-1, the V gene TRBV9, with no clear D. The V end was cut by 0 bases, the J end by 1 base, with 7 bases between. Germline V lookup: CDR1 SGDLS, CDR2 YYNGEE. The CDR3 has 14 amino acids. In DNA form, the CDR3 reads TGTGCCAGCAGCGTAGGCCCCTCGAACACTGAAGCTTTCTTT. As protein: CASSVGPSNTEAFF.

The V and J genes are TRBV9 and TRBJ2-7; 12 nucleotides line up with TRBD1. The CDR3 length is 16 residues. V lost 2 bases and J lost 6; bases outside the gene matches: 9. CDR1 and CDR2 (germline): SGDLS, YYNGEE. Here the CDR3 DNA reads TGTGCCAGCAGCGTCGGATCCGGGACAGGGGGCACCGAGCAGTACTTC. Translating it yields CASSVGSGTGGTEQYF.

This clonotype came up many times. V is TRBV28 and J is TRBJ1-3; D may be TRBD1 (6 bases). The CDR3 loop spans 16 amino acids. Germline loops: CDR1 MDHEN, CDR2 SYDVKM. V lost 9 bases and J lost 2, with 20 bases in between. CDR3 loop: CASRGPRGVTGNTIYF. For the CDR3, the DNA is TGTGCCAGTAGGGGTCCCAGGGGAGTTACTGGAAACACCATATATTTT.

The table lists this clonotype with many counts. The rearrangement uses TRBV2 and TRBJ2-5; 8 nucleotides match TRBD2. CDR3 size: 14 residues. Germline assignment: CDR1 SNHLY and CDR2 FYNNEI. The trim removed 4 bases at V and 4 bases at J, leaving 5 bases unmatched. The CDR3 here is CASSGGTRGETQYF. CDR3 nucleotide sequence: TGTGCCAGCAGTGGAGGGACTAGAGGAGAGACCCAGTACTTC. Variable domain in full (rest from reference TRBV2 and TRBJ2-5): EPEVTQTPSHQVTQMGQEVILRCVPISNHLYFYWYRQILGQKVEFLVSFYNNEISEKSEIFDDQFSVERPDGSNFTLKIRSTKLEDSAMYFCASSGGTRGETQYFGPGTRLLVL.

This clonotype was picked up a small number of times. V usage is TRBV6-1 and J usage is TRBJ2-4, with TRBD1 as a possible D gene (5 bases). The CDR3 consists of 14 residues. The V gene lost 4 bases and the J gene lost 7 bases, with 14 bases spanning the gap. Germline-derived CDR1 and CDR2 are MNHNS and SASEGT. The CDR3 coding sequence is TGTGCCAGCAGTGGACTTCCCCCAGGGAACATTCAGTACTTC. Translated: CASSGLPPGNIQYF.

The count of this clonotype is one. This rearrangement joins TRBV29-1 to TRBJ1-1; D gene unclear. This CDR3 is 13 amino acids long. CDR1 and CDR2 from the germline V gene are SQVTM and ANQGSEA. Trimming stripped 0 bases from V and 1 base from J, with 6 bases between. CDR3 bases: TGCAGCGTTGAAGAAAACGGGAACACTGAAGCTTTCTTT. This codes for CSVEENGNTEAFF.

The rearrangement links TRBV6-1 to TRBJ1-1; D gene uncertain. The V gene's germline CDR1 is MNHNS and CDR2 SASEGT. The CDR3 has 14 residues. Trimming left V 6 bases short and J 4 bases short, with 15 bases between. The CDR3: CASSSAGSSTEAFF. In DNA form, the CDR3 reads TGTGCCAGCAGCTCCGCCGGGTCGAGCACTGAAGCTTTCTTT.

This clonotype appeared a few times. V and J are TRBV6-9 and TRBJ1-5; TRBD1 is a possible D gene (5 bases). This CDR3 contains 17 residues. Germline V gives CDR1 MNHGY, CDR2 SVAAGI. V was clipped by 4 bases and J by 2 bases, with 18 bases between them. The CDR3 sequence: CASSSGTPAMGNQPQHF. CDR3 in DNA: TGTGCCAGCAGTTCCGGGACTCCCGCTATGGGCAATCAGCCCCAGCATTTT.